This paragraph covers one TCR beta chain sequence. These data are taken from a study of blood T cell repertoires in COVID-19. About the research overall: PBMCs, B-cell-depleted T cells, or T cells were the source of the cDNA or gDNA that made up the material.

This CDR3 region has 13 residues. The V and J ends lost 8 bases and 4 bases respectively, with 14 bases between them. Germline assignment: CDR1 MNHEY and CDR2 SVGAGI. Original handling: Reference gene primers were amplified, and this amplification served to estimate nucleated cell counts. Profiling relied on immunoSEQ multiplex PCR, and the TCRdb table lists in-frame clones only, not all of them. The V and J calls and clone size were taken over from that table, and D and trimming were inferred from the DNA. The table records under 250,000 clones, approximately 89% of them present only once. The TCR was taken from a middle-aged woman with acute or convalescent COVID-19. Sequenced sample: peripheral blood. J is TRBJ1-2 and V is TRBV6-5; a weak D match, TRBD1 (5 bases). The DNA for the CDR3 is TGTGCCAGCTCGGGGGAGGGCCCCTATGGCTACACCTTC. Its protein is CASSGEGPYGYTF.